Listed here are 13 T cell receptor beta chains from one sample, sequenced in a study of neoadjuvant nivolumab and ipilimumab in lung cancer (dated by TCRdb to the early 2020s). Taken with the paper, the label for time point translates to: at surgical resection after neoadjuvant nivolumab +/- ipilimumab. The library was produced with the immunoSEQ multiplex PCR assay. The immuneACCESS repertoire file appears here via TCRdb, limited to in-frame rearrangements. These files lack a portion of the clones; in checked studies, under half of the deficit traces to unresolved V genes, and the cause of the others is not known. The sample includes over 25,000 clones, with more than 90% observed a single time. 2% to 2.5% of the sample belongs to the ten largest clones. Source: peripheral blood, taken after neoadjuvant nivolumab, alone or with ipilimumab, at or shortly before surgery. The receptors come from an adult with non-small cell lung cancer.

The chain has TRBV5-4 and TRBJ2-2, with 8 positions matching TRBD2. With 0 bases clipped from V and 6 bases from J, the junction kept 4 bases outside the gene matches. The CDR3 sequence is 15 residues long. Germline CDR1 is SGHNT and CDR2 is YYREEE (reference sequence). DNA for the CDR3: TGTGCCAGCAGCTTGGAAGCGGGAGTGTCCGGGGAGCTGTTTTTT. Amino acids: CASSLEAGVSGELFF.

The CDR3 DNA sequence: TGTGCCAGCAGCAGGGACAACTACTACGAGCAGTACTTC. It codes for CASSRDNYYEQYF. This rearrangement joins TRBV5-4 to TRBJ2-7, with a possible D match to TRBD1 (6 bases). Germline-derived CDR1 and CDR2 are SGHNT and YYREEE (reference sequence). This CDR3 contains 13 residues. V was trimmed by 4 bases and J by 3 bases, leaving 11 bases between them.

This clone was counted once. The rearrangement joins TRBV7-2 to TRBJ2-3; TRBD2 aligns across 10 bases. Germline V gives CDR1 SGHTA, CDR2 FQGNSA. Germline trimming cut 5 bases from V and 0 bases from J; bases unmatched to any gene: 5. The CDR3 contains 16 residues. The DNA for the CDR3 is TGTGCCAGCAGCGCTCGACTAGCGGGTAGCACAGATACGCAGTATTTT. Encoded protein: CASSARLAGSTDTQYF. The full variable domain, its missing parts supplied by reference TRBV7-2 and TRBJ2-3, is GAGVSQSPSNKVTEKGKDVELRCDPISGHTALYWYRQSLGQGLEFLIYFQGNSAPDKSGLPSDRFSAERTGGSVSTLTIQRTQQEDSAVYLCASSARLAGSTDTQYFGPGTRLTVL.

This chain uses TRBV25-1 with TRBJ2-3; 10 bases fit TRBD2. Germline V lookup: CDR1 MGHDK, CDR2 SYGVNS. Losses at the gene ends were 10 bases for V and 3 bases for J; bases not matched to a gene: 4. The CDR3 is 13 amino acids. This chain's CDR3 is CATRTSGTDTQYF. CDR3 coding DNA: TGTGCCACCAGGACTAGCGGAACAGATACGCAGTATTTT.

This chain connects TRBV6-1 to TRBJ1-2, with D possibly matching TRBD1 (6 bases). The CDR3 totals 14 residues. Trimming took off 1 base at V and 4 bases at J, with 10 bases between the two ends. Germline loops: CDR1 MNHNS, CDR2 SASEGT. CDR3 sequence (DNA): TGTGCCAGCAGTGAAGGGGGGCTGGGCTATGGCTACACCTTC. Residues: CASSEGGLGYGYTF.

The chain uses TRBV2 and TRBJ2-3; D is unclear. Between the trimmed V and J ends, which lost 5 bases and 5 bases, there was a span of 11 bases. CDR3 length: 13 amino acids. CDR1 SNHLY and CDR2 FYNNEI come from the germline V gene. The CDR3 bases are TGTGCCAGCAGTTTCTATTGGGAAGATACGCAGTATTTT. This codes for CASSFYWEDTQYF.

The gene calls are TRBV5-1 and TRBJ1-5; D is ambiguous. V shed 1 base and J shed 4 bases, with 6 bases lying between them. CDR1 is SGHRS, CDR2 YFSETQ, per germline. This CDR3 has 13 amino acids. The DNA for the CDR3 is TGCGCCAGCAGCTTGACGGTTAATCAGCCCCAGCATTTT. It encodes CASSLTVNQPQHF.

J is TRBJ1-5 and V is TRBV28, with D unresolved. This CDR3 comprises 14 residues. From germline, CDR1 is MDHEN and CDR2 SYDVKM. V was cut by 5 bases and J by 3 bases, with 11 bases left in between. CDR3 residues: CASSIGRDNQPQHF. CDR3 coding DNA: TGTGCCAGCAGTATAGGACGGGACAATCAGCCCCAGCATTTT. Complete variable domain (other parts from reference TRBV28 and TRBJ1-5): DVKVTQSSRYLVKRTGEKVFLECVQDMDHENMFWYRQDPGLGLRLIYFSYDVKMKEKGDIPEGYSVSREKKERFSLILESASTNQTSMYLCASSIGRDNQPQHFGDGTRLSIL.

The chain is built from TRBV7-9 and TRBJ1-5; D is ambiguous. The CDR3 loop spans 13 amino acids. V was shortened by 2 bases and J by 7 bases, with 9 bases between the two germline ends. Germline V gene lookup returns CDR1 SEHNR and CDR2 FQNEAQ (reference sequence). CDR3 amino acids: CASSLSAQQPQHF. The CDR3 coding sequence is TGTGCCAGCAGCTTATCAGCGCAACAGCCCCAGCATTTT.

The J gene is TRBJ2-1, the V gene TRBV9, with 8 bases aligning to TRBD2. The length of the CDR3 is 16 residues. Trimming cost V 4 bases and J 0 bases; bases outside gene matches: 6. Germline V lookup: CDR1 SGDLS, CDR2 YYNGEE. The CDR3 region is CASSIAGLGSYNEQFF. For the CDR3, the DNA is TGTGCCAGCAGCATTGCGGGACTAGGCTCCTACAATGAGCAGTTCTTC.

The J gene is TRBJ2-2, the V gene TRBV11-3; 7 nucleotides align to TRBD2. With V trimmed by 4 bases and J by 2 bases, 7 bases remained unmatched. Germline CDR1 reads SGHNT; CDR2 reads YENEEA. The CDR3 is made up of 16 amino acids. DNA of the CDR3: TGTGCCAGCAGCTGGGGTAGCGGGTCCAACACCGGGGAGCTGTTTTTT. Its translation: CASSWGSGSNTGELFF.

V and J are TRBV5-4 and TRBJ2-3; 13 bases map to TRBD2. The CDR3 contains 16 residues. V dropped 4 bases and J dropped 0; count of bases not matched to a gene: 2. Per germline, CDR1 SGHNT and CDR2 YYREEE (reference sequence). As DNA, the CDR3 is TGTGCCAGCAGCACGGGACTAGCGGGAAGCACAGATACGCAGTATTTT. Protein sequence: CASSTGLAGSTDTQYF.

This clone has a handful of counts. DNA for the CDR3: TGTGCCAGTAGTGGAGGGGCGGGAGTGGGCACCGGGGAGCTGTTTTTT. It encodes CASSGGAGVGTGELFF. The chain has TRBV19 and TRBJ2-2; 7 nucleotides line up with TRBD2. Looked up from germline, CDR1 is LNHDA and CDR2 is SQIVND (reference sequence). The CDR3 covers 16 residues. The trim removed 5 bases at V and 4 bases at J, leaving 10 bases unmatched.